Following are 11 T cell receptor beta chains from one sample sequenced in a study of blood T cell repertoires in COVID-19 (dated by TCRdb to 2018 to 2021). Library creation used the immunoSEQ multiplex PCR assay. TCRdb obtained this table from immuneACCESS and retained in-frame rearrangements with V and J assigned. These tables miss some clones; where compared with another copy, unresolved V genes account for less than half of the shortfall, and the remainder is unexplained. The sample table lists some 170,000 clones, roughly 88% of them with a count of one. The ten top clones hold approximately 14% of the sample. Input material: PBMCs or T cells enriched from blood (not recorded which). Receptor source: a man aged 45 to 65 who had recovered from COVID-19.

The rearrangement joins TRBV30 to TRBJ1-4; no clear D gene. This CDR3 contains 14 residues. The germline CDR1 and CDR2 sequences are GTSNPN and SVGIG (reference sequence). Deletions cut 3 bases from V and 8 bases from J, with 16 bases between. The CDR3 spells CAWSRPPYGEKLFF. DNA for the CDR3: TGTGCCTGGAGCAGACCGCCGTACGGGGAAAAACTGTTTTTT.

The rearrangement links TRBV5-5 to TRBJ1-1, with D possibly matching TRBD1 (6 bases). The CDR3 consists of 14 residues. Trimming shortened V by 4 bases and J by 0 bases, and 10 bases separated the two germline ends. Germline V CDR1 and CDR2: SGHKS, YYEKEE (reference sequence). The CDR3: CASSPGTLNTEAFF. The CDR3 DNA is TGTGCCAGCAGCCCGGGGACATTGAACACTGAAGCTTTCTTT.

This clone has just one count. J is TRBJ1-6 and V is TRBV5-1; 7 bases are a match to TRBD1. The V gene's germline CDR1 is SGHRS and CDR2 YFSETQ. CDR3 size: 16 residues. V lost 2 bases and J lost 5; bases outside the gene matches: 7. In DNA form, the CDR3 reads TGCGCCAGCAGCTTAGGGACAGCCTGGGATAATTCACCCCTCCACTTT. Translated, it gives CASSLGTAWDNSPLHF.

CDR3 nucleotides: TGCGCCAGCACTTTTTCGACAGGGCACACCGGGGAGCTGTTTTTT. It encodes CASTFSTGHTGELFF. The J gene is TRBJ2-2, the V gene TRBV5-1; 7 bases line up with TRBD1. V gave up 6 bases and J gave up 3 bases; unmatched junction bases: 8. The V gene's germline CDR1 is SGHRS and CDR2 YFSETQ. This CDR3 is built from 15 residues.

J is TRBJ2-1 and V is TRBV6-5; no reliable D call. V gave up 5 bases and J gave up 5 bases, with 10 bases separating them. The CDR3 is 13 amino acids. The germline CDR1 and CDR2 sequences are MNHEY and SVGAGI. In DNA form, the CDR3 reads TGTGCCAGCAGTCCTTCACTCGACAATGAGCAGTTCTTC. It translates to CASSPSLDNEQFF.

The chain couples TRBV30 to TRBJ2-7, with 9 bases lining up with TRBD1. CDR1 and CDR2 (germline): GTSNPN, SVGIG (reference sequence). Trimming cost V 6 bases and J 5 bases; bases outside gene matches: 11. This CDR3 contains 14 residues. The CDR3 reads CACNPRTGADEQYF. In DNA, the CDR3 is TGTGCCTGCAACCCCCGGACAGGGGCTGACGAGCAGTACTTC.

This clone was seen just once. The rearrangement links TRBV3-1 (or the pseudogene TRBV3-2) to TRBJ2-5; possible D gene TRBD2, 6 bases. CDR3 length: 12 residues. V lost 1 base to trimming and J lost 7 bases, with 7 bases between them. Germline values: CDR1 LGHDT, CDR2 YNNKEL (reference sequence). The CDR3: CASSQGGLTQYF. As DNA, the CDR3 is TGTGCCAGCAGCCAAGGGGGACTGACCCAGTACTTC.

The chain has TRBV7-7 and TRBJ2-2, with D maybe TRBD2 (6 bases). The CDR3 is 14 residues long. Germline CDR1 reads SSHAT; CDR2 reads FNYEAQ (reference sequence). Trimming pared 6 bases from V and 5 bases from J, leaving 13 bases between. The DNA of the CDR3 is TGTGCCAGCAGTCATAACGCGGGGACCGGGGAGCTGTTTTTT. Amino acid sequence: CASSHNAGTGELFF.

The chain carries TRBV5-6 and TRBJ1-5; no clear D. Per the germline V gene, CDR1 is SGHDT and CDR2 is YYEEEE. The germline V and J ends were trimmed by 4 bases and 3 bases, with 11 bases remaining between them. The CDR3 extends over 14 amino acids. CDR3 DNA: TGTGCCAGCAGCCGCCGGACTCTCAATCAGCCCCAGCATTTT. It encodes CASSRRTLNQPQHF.

The CDR3 nucleotides read TGTGCCTGGAGAGCGGACAGGGGGATTGTCGGAGCCTATAATTCACCCCTCCACTTT. The encoded protein is CAWRADRGIVGAYNSPLHF. The chain couples TRBV30 to TRBJ1-6, with 10 bases that match TRBD1. CDR3 length: 19 residues. The junction had 13 bases not matched to a gene; V was cut back by 3 bases and J by 2 bases. Germline V gene lookup returns CDR1 GTSNPN and CDR2 SVGIG (reference sequence). The full variable domain, its missing parts supplied by reference TRBV30 and TRBJ1-6, is SQTIHQWPATLVQPVGSPLSLECTVEGTSNPNLYWYRQAAGRGLQLLFYSVGIGQISSEVPQNLSASRPQDRQFILSSKKLLLSDSGFYLCAWRADRGIVGAYNSPLHFGNGTRLTVT.

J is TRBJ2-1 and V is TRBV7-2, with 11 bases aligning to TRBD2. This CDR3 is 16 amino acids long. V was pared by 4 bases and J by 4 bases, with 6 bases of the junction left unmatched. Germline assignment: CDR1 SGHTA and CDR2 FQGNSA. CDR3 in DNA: TGTGCCAGCAGCTACGAGACTAGCGGGATATACAATGAGCAGTTCTTC. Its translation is CASSYETSGIYNEQFF.